This T cell receptor beta chain was obtained from a study of blood T cells in healthy people across ages (dated by TCRdb to the mid-2010s). Describing the broader study: In model experiments, template switching captured roughly one uniquely barcoded TCR beta cDNA molecule for every two T cells. Donors were grouped into four age groups: young (average roughly 15 years), middle-aged (roughly 40), aged (around 62) and long-lived (approximately 82). Age-related changes in TCR beta repertoire diversity were measured in the study by deep sequencing normalized with unique cDNA molecular identifiers. Using the same blood draw, the study looked at two additional independent replicas of 1 million unique cDNA reads for two donors, one aged 18 to 29 and the other aged 80 or older.

Regarding this clonotype: Its antigen is not yet known. Within one base of it there is no much larger clone, and no base qualities were kept.

The trim is 6 bases for V and 1 base for J, with a gap of 15 bases between the germline ends. The germline V gene (reference sequence) yields DFQATT for CDR1 and SNEGSKA for CDR2. Spanning cysteine to phenylalanine, the CDR3 consists of 14 amino acids. Only CDR3 DNA remains: 42 bases, in frame from the first base. Systemically healthy Caucasian individuals from Russia, around 38 in total and aged roughly 6 to 95 years, were included as donors. Each donor gave ten milliliters of peripheral blood, collected into EDTA-treated Vacutainer tubes. Ficoll-Paque density-gradient centrifugation was used to isolate PBMCs, with at least 7 million obtained per sample. Total RNA, at least 5 micrograms per sample, was extracted from PBMCs with Trizol reagent. The percentages of naive CD45RAhigh/CD27high T cells were determined by flow cytometry on a PBMC aliquot from every donor. Results the study describes overall, beyond this receptor: Compared with the aged group, more naive CD4+ T cells, fewer expanded clones and increased TCR diversity were shown by the long-lived group, suggesting age selection. Bulk unsorted PBMC profiling prevented conclusive comparison of naive and antigen-experienced compartments. Because donor CMV infection status was unknown, age-related changes in expanded clonotypes were potentially confounded. Observed TCR beta diversity per million T cells fell roughly linearly with age, and a significant reduction was already apparent by age about 38. Total diversity estimates from one million sequenced T cells were considered lower bounds and underestimates. There was a strong correlation between observed TCR beta diversity and the percentage of naive T cells measured by flow cytometry.

Libraries were made using 5' RACE. Sequenced on an Illumina HiSeq 2500. A second PCR of about 7 to 12 cycles was performed with a sample-barcoded 5' primer and a J-beta primer mix. Each TCR beta cDNA molecule received a unique molecular identifier from a template-switch 5' adaptor carrying 12 random nucleotides. Each sample yielded at least 2.5 million CDR3-containing paired-end reads. All of the RNA was converted into first-strand cDNA using the Mint cDNA synthesis kit, with a TRBC-specific oligonucleotide serving as the primer. Following uracil-DNA glycosylase treatment, a first 18-cycle PCR with universal primers M1SS and BC2_uni_R was performed on all cDNA. The published analysis was carried out like this. For normalization, 1 million high-quality reads were randomly selected from each sample, with every read carrying a distinct molecular identifier. Instead of being binned into consensus sequences, reads with shared molecular identifiers were discarded. MiTCR, set to a Q25 quality threshold and the strictest error-elimination algorithm, was used for CDR3 identification, clonotype clustering and error correction. A nonparametric unseen species model with Euler transformation was used to estimate lower-bound total TCR beta diversity. TCRdb redid the processing of the public reads, applying fastp at Q25 and MiXCR, and retained in-frame beta chains. Rows with a matching CDR3 protein are joined into one entry that keeps the most common DNA and genes. The V and J calls follow TCRdb's processing rather than the paper's. In this sample the table shows some 800,000 distinct CDR3 sequences, roughly 25% of which occur a single time. In total, the top ten clones hold 3.7% of the sample.

This same sample was also taken into another study, of T cells of mothers and their children. Looking at the second paper: Donors were nine systemically healthy Caucasian individuals: three mothers and their six children. cDNA synthesis used all of the extracted RNA, with approximately 1.4 ug of RNA in each 15 ul reaction. In the second PCR, sample barcodes and 2-4 random nucleotides were introduced via the M1S primer. More than 8.5 million TCR beta CDR3 reads were obtained from each mother, and about 3 million reads were obtained from each child. Thymic selection shapes the output of TCR recombination in a similar way in related and unrelated pairs, and inherited differences have a minor effect. Normalized repertoire overlap was always slightly but never significantly higher in related than unrelated mother-child pairs. No persistent microchimeric T cell clones were detected, at a sensitivity of roughly 99 clones per million clonotypes. To look for features that set related mother-child pairs apart from unrelated individuals, the researchers ran deep NGS to compare the TCR beta repertoires of mothers and children. The mean age was around 40 +/- 4 years for the mothers and around 10 +/- 4 years for the children. After adapter ligation was performed with NEBNext reagents, the libraries were sequenced on an Illumina HiSeq 2000 with 100+100 nt paired-end reads. To prevent cross-contamination, the mother and child libraries were prepared one month apart and sequenced in separate runs. For each donor, between about 500,000 and 2,100,000 distinct TCR beta clonotypes were identified. Naive TCR beta clonotypes were estimated from low-frequency clonotypes matched to each donor's FACS-determined naive share, without sorting.

The TCR originated in a boy between 10 and 17 years old in good health. The sample was blood. The chain uses TRBV20-1 and TRBJ2-5, with the D segment identity uncertain. CDR3 protein: CSAQKGGSQETQYF. The DNA reads TGCAGTGCACAAAAGGGTGGGTCCCAAGAGACCCAGTACTTC.